This T cell receptor (beta chain) was documented in a study of shared clonotypes between healthy human individuals. For the study at large: Per-donor plates numbered three CD4 naive, three CD4 memory, two CD8 naive and one CD8 memory.

As defined, naive CD8 cells were CD45RO-negative and positively selected for CCR7, with terminally differentiated effector memory CD45RA+ cells excluded. V dropped 5 bases and J dropped 6 bases, with 10 bases sitting between them. From germline, CDR1 is SGHTA and CDR2 FQGNSA. The CDR3 spans 13 residues. A single count supports this clone. Its antigen is currently unknown. Broader study findings: Clonotypes that were shared across four donors made up 4% to 6% of naive CD4 clonotypes.

Sequencing used immunoSEQ multiplex PCR; TCRdb keeps in-frame clones, though not all of them. The sample carries about 1,900,000 clones, approximately 95% recorded once. Sequencing used naive CD8+ T cells sorted from blood. The source is a man between 18 and 29 years old in good health. The genes are TRBV7-2 and TRBJ2-2, with unresolved D. The CDR3 loop is CASSLRGSGELFF. Written as DNA, the CDR3 is TGTGCCAGCAGCCTCCGAGGTTCCGGGGAGCTGTTTTTT. The full variable domain, completed using reference TRBV7-2 and TRBJ2-2, is GAGVSQSPSNKVTEKGKDVELRCDPISGHTALYWYRQSLGQGLEFLIYFQGNSAPDKSGLPSDRFSAERTGGSVSTLTIQRTQQEDSAVYLCASSLRGSGELFFGEGSRLTVL.